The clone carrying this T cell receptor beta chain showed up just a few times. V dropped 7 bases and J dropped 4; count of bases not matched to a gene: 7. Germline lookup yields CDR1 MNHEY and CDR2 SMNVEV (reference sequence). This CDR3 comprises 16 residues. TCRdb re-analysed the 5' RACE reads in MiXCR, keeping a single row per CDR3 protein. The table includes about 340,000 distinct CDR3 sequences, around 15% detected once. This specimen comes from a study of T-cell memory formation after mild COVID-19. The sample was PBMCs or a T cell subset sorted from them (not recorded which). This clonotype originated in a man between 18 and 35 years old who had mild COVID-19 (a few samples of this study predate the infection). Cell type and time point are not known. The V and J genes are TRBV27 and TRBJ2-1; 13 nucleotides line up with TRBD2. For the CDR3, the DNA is TGTGCCAGCAAGACTAGCGGGGGGACGGATTACAATGAGCAGTTCTTC. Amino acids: CASKTSGGTDYNEQFF.